This TCR beta chain was sequenced for a study of blood T cell repertoires in COVID-19. Across the study: Samples of COVID-19 (acute and convalescent) were obtained from the United States, Italy and Spain. T cells, B-cell-depleted T cells, or PBMCs provided the cDNA or gDNA that served as material.

There are 13 residues in the CDR3. Trimming removed 3 bases from V and 6 bases from J; junction bases left unmatched: 4. Germline V gene lookup returns CDR1 LGHDT and CDR2 YNNKEL (reference sequence). Authors' analysis steps: Nucleated cell counts were estimated from reference gene primer amplification. The method was immunoSEQ multiplex PCR; TCRdb's version includes in-frame clones alone and lacks a portion of them. V and J calls plus clone size are reproduced from that table; the DNA served to infer D and trimming. This table holds hundreds of thousands of clones, 70% to 90% found once. The J gene is TRBJ1-2, the V gene TRBV3-1 (or the pseudogene TRBV3-2); 7 bases are shared with TRBD1. Sequenced sample: peripheral blood. This TCR was recovered from a woman younger than 30 who had recovered from COVID-19. The CDR3 loop reads CASSQRQGDGYTF. The CDR3 nucleotides read TGTGCCAGCAGCCAGCGACAGGGCGATGGCTACACCTTC.